These 5 T cell receptor beta chains were all obtained from the same sample, sequenced in a study of blood T cell repertoires in COVID-19. The protocol was immunoSEQ multiplex PCR, while the TCRdb copy is restricted to in-frame clones and leaves out a portion. The table lists about 250,000 clones, 65% to 90% of them singletons. Sample: peripheral blood. Receptors were obtained from a woman in her seventies with acute or convalescent COVID-19.

This rearrangement joins TRBV7-2 to TRBJ2-3; perhaps TRBD1 as D (6 bases). The CDR3 length is 15 residues. Trimming cost V 3 bases and J 1 base, with 11 bases left between them. Germline lookup yields CDR1 SGHTA and CDR2 FQGNSA. The CDR3 region is CASSLGAVGTDTQYF. DNA of the CDR3: TGTGCCAGCAGCTTGGGGGCGGTTGGCACAGATACGCAGTATTTT.

This clone occurred a few times. As DNA, the CDR3 is TGTGCCAGCAGCCAACAAATGACAGGGATAGGATCCCCCCTCCACTTT. Translation gives CASSQQMTGIGSPLHF. The V call is TRBV4-2, the J call TRBJ1-6; 7 bases agree with TRBD1. Per germline, CDR1 LGHNA and CDR2 YNFKEQ. V shed 2 bases and J 13 bases; nucleotides not matched to a gene: 14. This CDR3 comprises 16 residues.

The rearrangement uses TRBV12-3 or TRBV12-4 and TRBJ2-2, with D uncertain. The CDR3 contains 13 residues. V lost 1 base to trimming and J lost 7 bases, with 7 bases between them. The CDR3 nucleotides are TGTGCCAGCAGTTTAGGACGGAGCGGGGAGCTGTTTTTT. The encoded protein is CASSLGRSGELFF.

This chain connects TRBV4-2 to TRBJ1-1; perhaps TRBD1 as D (6 bases). The CDR3 loop spans 16 amino acids. Germline V CDR1 and CDR2: LGHNA, YNFKEQ. V was trimmed by 0 bases and J by 4 bases, leaving 15 bases between them. CDR3 coding DNA: TGTGCCAGCAGCCAAGACAATGGGGGCGCGAGCACTGAAGCTTTCTTT. Its translation: CASSQDNGGASTEAFF.

The chain combines TRBV6-2 or TRBV6-3 with TRBJ1-3; D not certain. The CDR3 is 15 residues long. Germline V gene lookup returns CDR1 MNHEY and CDR2 SVGEGT. V shed 1 base and J shed 1 base, with 8 bases lying between them. CDR3 DNA sequence: TGTGCCAGCAGTTACTTAATGGAGTCTGGAAACACCATATATTTT. Amino acids: CASSYLMESGNTIYF.